The 8 T cell receptor beta chains in this list originate from one sample, sequenced in a study of yellow fever vaccine responses in identical twins. In TCRdb, the RT-PCR reads were re-called with MiXCR into one record per CDR3 protein. Of some 5,000 distinct CDR3 sequences in the sample, under 90% were seen once. Sequenced material: T cells from blood (PBMCs), unsorted or a sorted subset (not recorded which), taken before or after yellow fever vaccination (not recorded which). The receptors derive from a woman between 18 and 29 years old who received the yellow fever vaccine.

This clonotype was recorded once. The J gene is TRBJ2-3, the V gene TRBV11-1, with D unclear. V gave up 5 bases and J gave up 0 bases, with 6 bases separating them. The V gene's germline CDR1 is SGHAT and CDR2 FQDESV (reference sequence). CDR3 length equals 13 residues. CDR3 DNA: TGTGCCAGCAGCCTCACTAGCACAGATACGCAGTATTTT. This encodes CASSLTSTDTQYF.

In this sample, this clonotype turned up once. This chain links TRBV5-1 with TRBJ1-4, with D perhaps matching TRBD1 (5 bases). This CDR3 is 14 amino acids long. Trimming removed 2 bases at V and 8 bases at J, with 13 bases between. From germline, CDR1 is SGHRS and CDR2 YFSETQ. The CDR3 protein is CASSFGMGREKLFF. DNA for the CDR3: TGCGCCAGCAGCTTCGGCATGGGGCGGGAAAAACTGTTTTTT.

The chain uses TRBV10-3 and TRBJ2-5; D is possibly TRBD1 (5 bases). V lost 0 bases and J 2 bases, leaving 7 bases between the germline ends. The CDR3 runs to 14 residues. The germline V gene encodes CDR1 ENHRY and CDR2 SYGVKD. The CDR3: CAISESNRQETQYF. In DNA form, the CDR3 reads TGTGCCATCAGTGAGTCAAACAGGCAAGAGACCCAGTACTTC.

This clonotype was picked up one time. The chain joins TRBV9 to TRBJ2-3; the D gene could be TRBD1 or TRBD2 (5 bases each). V gave up 4 bases and J gave up 2 bases, with 14 bases separating them. From germline, CDR1 is SGDLS and CDR2 YYNGEE. This CDR3 has 15 residues. The CDR3 spells CASSRRGEVTDTQYF. The DNA for the CDR3 is TGTGCCAGCAGCAGAAGGGGAGAAGTCACAGATACGCAGTATTTT.

The CDR3 loop is CASSLRPTDTQYF. CDR3 in DNA: TGTGCCAGCAGCTTAAGACCTACAGATACGCAGTATTTT. The genes are TRBV5-4 and TRBJ2-3; D ambiguous. CDR1 and CDR2 (germline): SGHNT, YYREEE (reference sequence). V was clipped by 2 bases and J by 3 bases, with 7 bases between them. The length of the CDR3 is 13 residues.

The genes are TRBV29-1 and TRBJ2-1, with 9 positions matching TRBD1. V gave up 5 bases and J gave up 10 bases; unmatched junction bases: 9. This CDR3 is 13 amino acids long. Germline-derived CDR1 and CDR2 are SQVTM and ANQGSEA. The CDR3 sequence: CSVPLRTGVEQFF. As DNA, the CDR3 is TGCAGCGTTCCCCTCAGGACAGGGGTCGAGCAGTTCTTC.

V is TRBV7-9 and J is TRBJ2-3; D not resolved. V lost 6 bases and J 0 bases, leaving 13 bases between the germline ends. The germline V gene encodes CDR1 SEHNR and CDR2 FQNEAQ (reference sequence). The CDR3 totals 15 residues. Here the CDR3 DNA reads TGTGCCAGCAGGTGGGCGGAGTCTAGCACAGATACGCAGTATTTT. It is translated as CASRWAESSTDTQYF. The full variable domain, rest sourced from reference TRBV7-9 and TRBJ2-3, is DTGVSQNPRHKITKRGQNVTFRCDPISEHNRLYWYRQTLGQGPEFLTYFQNEAQLEKSRLLSDRFSAERPKGSFSTLEIQRTEQGDSAMYLCASRWAESSTDTQYFGPGTRLTVL.

The V call is TRBV2, the J call TRBJ1-4; D gene uncertain. This CDR3 has 14 amino acids. The V gene lost 11 bases and the J gene lost 0 bases, with 13 bases spanning the gap. From germline, CDR1 is SNHLY and CDR2 FYNNEI. In DNA, the CDR3 is TGTGCCCAGAGGTTGGGGTCAACTAATGAAAAACTGTTTTTT. It translates to CAQRLGSTNEKLFF.